This record looks at one T cell receptor beta chain sequence and its context. Trimming shortened V by 4 bases and J by 7 bases, and 7 bases separated the two germline ends. Looked up from germline, CDR1 is SGHTA and CDR2 is FQGTGA. This CDR3 comprises 12 residues. Sequenced by immunoSEQ multiplex PCR; TCRdb stores in-frame clones only, minus some. The table includes about 230,000 clones, over 70% detected once. This specimen belongs to a study of blood T cell repertoires in COVID-19. As for the study in general: Both acute and convalescent COVID-19 samples were obtained from the United States, Italy and Spain.

The TCR comes from a man older than 75 with acute or convalescent COVID-19. Sequenced: peripheral blood. The chain is built from TRBV7-3 and TRBJ2-2, with unresolved D. The CDR3 loop reads CASSSKFGELFF. The CDR3 DNA follows: TGTGCCAGCAGCTCTAAGTTCGGGGAGCTGTTTTTT.